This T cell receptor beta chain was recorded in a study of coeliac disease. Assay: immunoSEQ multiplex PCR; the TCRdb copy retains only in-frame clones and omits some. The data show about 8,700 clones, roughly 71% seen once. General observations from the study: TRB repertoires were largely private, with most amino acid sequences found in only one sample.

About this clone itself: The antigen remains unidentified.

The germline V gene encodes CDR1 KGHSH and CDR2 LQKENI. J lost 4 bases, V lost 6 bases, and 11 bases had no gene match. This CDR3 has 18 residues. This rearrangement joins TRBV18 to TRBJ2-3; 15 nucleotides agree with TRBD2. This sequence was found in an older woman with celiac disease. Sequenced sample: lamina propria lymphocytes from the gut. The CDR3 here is CASSPPGLAGGRPDTQYF. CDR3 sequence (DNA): TGTGCCAGCTCGCCCCCGGGACTAGCGGGAGGCCGTCCAGATACGCAGTATTTT.